The 15 T cell receptor beta chains below come from one sample, sequenced in a study of regulatory dendritic cells for organ transplantation. Allogeneic regulatory or mature dendritic cells were co-cultured for roughly five days with CFSE-labeled sorted T cells at 1:10. Antigens for these TCRs are unknown. Some clones are missing from TCRdb's copy, which holds only in-frame ones; the method was immunoSEQ multiplex PCR. Seen here are about 11,000 clones, over 70% observed once, and the top ten hold 2% to 3%. The sample consisted of memory CD4+ T cells from blood cultured with regulatory dendritic cells. Noted subset: CD45RO+ memory T cells. These TCRs come from a human donor in good health.

This clone appeared a single time. The chain links TRBV9 to TRBJ1-6; TRBD1 might be the D (5 bases). Trimming cost V 0 bases and J 9 bases, with 10 bases left between them. Germline-derived CDR1 and CDR2 are SGDLS and YYNGEE. The CDR3 totals 14 residues. CDR3 sequence: CASSVGAGSSPLHF. For the CDR3, the DNA is TGTGCCAGCAGCGTAGGGGCAGGGTCTTCACCCCTCCACTTT.

This clone was detected once. V gene TRBV4-2 combines with J gene TRBJ2-3; TRBD2 aligns across 13 bases. The CDR3 has 18 amino acids. The J segment lost 3 bases and the V segment lost 1 base, leaving 7 bases of the junction unmatched. Germline CDR1 LGHNA, CDR2 YNFKEQ. The CDR3 bases are TGTGCCAGCAGCCAAGCCCAAACTAGCGGGGGGGGAACAGATACGCAGTATTTT. Protein sequence: CASSQAQTSGGGTDTQYF.

This chain links TRBV5-1 with TRBJ1-2; D might be TRBD1 (6 bases). The length of the CDR3 is 12 residues. From germline, CDR1 is SGHRS and CDR2 YFSETQ. Trimming shortened V by 7 bases and J by 4 bases, and 11 bases separated the two germline ends. For the CDR3, the DNA is TGCGCCAGCTCCATGGACAGCTATGGCTACACCTTC. Its protein product is CASSMDSYGYTF.

The genes are TRBV5-5 and TRBJ1-2; 9 positions match TRBD1. Per the germline V gene, CDR1 is SGHKS and CDR2 is YYEKEE (reference sequence). This CDR3 is 16 amino acids long. The J segment lost 5 bases and the V segment lost 4 bases, leaving 12 bases of the junction unmatched. This CDR3 is CASSTARTGARYGYTF. The CDR3 nucleotides read TGTGCCAGCAGCACGGCTAGGACAGGGGCCCGGTATGGCTACACCTTC.

The rearrangement uses TRBV15 and TRBJ2-3, with 8 nucleotides matching TRBD2. This CDR3 has 16 amino acids. From germline, CDR1 is LNHNV and CDR2 YYDKDF (reference sequence). V lost 3 bases, J lost 4 bases, and 9 bases stayed unmatched. For the CDR3, the DNA is TGTGCCACCAGCAGGGTCGGGGGGGGAGGCCCAGATACGCAGTATTTT. Protein: CATSRVGGGGPDTQYF.

The rearrangement joins TRBV7-9 to TRBJ2-3, with D possibly being TRBD2 (5 bases). Germline assignment: CDR1 SEHNR and CDR2 FQNEAQ (reference sequence). V was clipped by 5 bases and J by 12 bases, with 15 bases between them. CDR3 length: 12 amino acids. CDR3: CASSPDSTLQYF. The CDR3 DNA reads TGTGCCAGCAGCCCGGACTCTACTCTTCAGTATTTT. Full variable domain (outside the CDR3, taken from reference TRBV7-9 and TRBJ2-3): DTGVSQNPRHKITKRGQNVTFRCDPISEHNRLYWYRQTLGQGPEFLTYFQNEAQLEKSRLLSDRFSAERPKGSFSTLEIQRTEQGDSAMYLCASSPDSTLQYFGPGTRLTVL.

This sequence joins TRBV15 and TRBJ1-4; 9 bases fit TRBD1. Germline V gene data show CDR1 as LNHNV and CDR2 as YYDKDF (reference sequence). Unmatched junction bases numbered 3, after V lost 2 bases and J lost 8 bases. The CDR3 is 14 amino acids. The CDR3 DNA reads as TGTGCCACCAGCAGAACGGACAGGGGAGAAAAACTGTTTTTT. Its translation: CATSRTDRGEKLFF. Complete variable domain (other parts from reference TRBV15 and TRBJ1-4): DAMVIQNPRYQVTQFGKPVTLSCSQTLNHNVMYWYQQKSSQAPKLLFHYYDKDFNNEADTPDNFQSRRPNTSFCFLDIRSPGLGDTAMYLCATSRTDRGEKLFFGSGTQLSVL.

V is TRBV7-8 and J is TRBJ2-7, with D possibly TRBD1 on 5 matching bases. V lost 1 base and J lost 9, with 25 bases in between. The germline gives CDR1 SGHVS, CDR2 FQNEAQ. The CDR3 has 17 residues. Written as DNA, the CDR3 is TGTGCCAGCAGCTTAGTAGGGGCAGGCAGGGCTGGGCGCTGGCAGTACTTC. It is translated as CASSLVGAGRAGRWQYF.

The rearrangement links TRBV23-1 to TRBJ2-5; the D gene is possibly TRBD2 (6 bases). TRBV23-1 is flagged as an ORF with uncertain function. The CDR3 spans 14 residues. Trimming left V 11 bases short and J 3 bases short, with 19 bases between. This CDR3 reads CAGPRGPREETQYF. The CDR3 nucleotides are TGCGCCGGCCCGCGGGGACCTAGGGAAGAGACCCAGTACTTC.

The chain joins TRBV21-1 to TRBJ2-2; the DNA was not used to check the table's D call, TRBD1. TRBV21-1 is a known pseudogene. The CDR3 totals 15 residues. In nucleotides, the CDR3 is TGTGCCAGCAGCCCCTGGACAGGGCAGACCGGGGAGCTGTTTTTT. Translated, it gives CASSPWTGQTGELFF.

This clone was found once. The V call is TRBV29-1, the J call TRBJ2-3; 13 bases line up with TRBD2. The ends lost 4 bases at V and 8 bases at J; junction bases unmatched: 12. This CDR3 spans 16 amino acids. The germline V gene encodes CDR1 SQVTM and CDR2 ANQGSEA. CDR3 protein: CSVAPGLAGAGSTQYF. The CDR3 bases are TGCAGCGTTGCCCCCGGACTAGCGGGGGCCGGCAGTACGCAGTATTTT.

This clone was observed a handful of times. V gene TRBV15 combines with J gene TRBJ2-1, with 9 positions matching TRBD2. The CDR3 covers 15 residues. The germline gives CDR1 LNHNV, CDR2 YYDKDF (reference sequence). Losses at the gene ends were 5 bases for V and 5 bases for J; bases not matched to a gene: 7. CDR3 residues: CATSGGGTSNNEQFF. The CDR3 DNA sequence: TGTGCCACCAGCGGTGGAGGGACTAGCAACAATGAGCAGTTCTTC.

The gene calls are TRBV6-5 and TRBJ1-2; 11 nucleotides agree with TRBD1. The CDR3 sequence is 16 residues long. The V gene's germline CDR1 is MNHEY and CDR2 SVGAGI. Trimming removed 2 bases from V and 5 bases from J; junction bases left unmatched: 7. In nucleotides, the CDR3 is TGTGCCAGCAGTTACATAAGGACAGGGGGCAGTTATGGCTACACCTTC. Translated, it gives CASSYIRTGGSYGYTF.

This clone was seen once. J is TRBJ2-5 and V is TRBV5-1, with 12 positions matching TRBD2. V gave up 1 base and J gave up 5 bases; unmatched junction bases: 3. CDR1 is SGHRS and CDR2 is YFSETQ in the germline V gene. The CDR3 loop spans 15 amino acids. The CDR3: CASSLTSGGWETQYF. CDR3 sequence (DNA): TGCGCCAGCAGCTTGACTAGCGGGGGGTGGGAGACCCAGTACTTC.

The chain combines TRBV5-8 with TRBJ1-5; TRBD1 agrees at 7 bases. The V gene end was trimmed by 0 bases and the J gene end by 7 bases; junction bases not matched to a gene: 13. The CDR3 spans 17 residues. Germline loops: CDR1 SGHTS, CDR2 YDEGEE. CDR3 coding DNA: TGTGCCAGCAGCTTGGACAGGGGTTCGATTTTAGGACAGCCCCAGCATTTT. Translated: CASSLDRGSILGQPQHF.